This T cell receptor beta chain derives from a study of blood T cell repertoires in COVID-19. About the research overall: T cells, B-cell-depleted T cells, or PBMCs supplied cDNA or gDNA.

Source study methods: Counts of nucleated cells, estimated from reference gene primer amplification, were obtained. Profiling relied on immunoSEQ multiplex PCR, and the TCRdb table lists in-frame clones only, not all of them. The DNA gave D and trimming, while V, J and clone size come from that table. Of just over 150,000 clones listed, around four fifths were seen once; the top ten hold about 20%. Between the trimmed V and J ends, which lost 2 bases and 3 bases, there was a span of 10 bases. The CDR3 extends over 14 amino acids. CDR1 is SGHTA and CDR2 is FQGNSA in the germline V gene. The chain has TRBV7-2 and TRBJ1-1; tentatively, D is TRBD1 (5 bases). Sequenced: peripheral blood. This TCR came from a woman older than 75 with acute or convalescent COVID-19. The CDR3 nucleotides read TGTGCCAGCAGCTTATGGGGGGTAGACACTGAAGCTTTCTTT. This translates into CASSLWGVDTEAFF.